The 20 T cell receptor beta chains below were found in one sample sequenced in a study of shared clonotypes between healthy human individuals. Generated by immunoSEQ multiplex PCR, the TCRdb table keeps only in-frame clones and is missing some. The repertoire holds about 1.1 million clones, around 77% seen once, with roughly 0.83% in the top ten. Sequencing was performed on memory CD4+ T cells from PBMCs. Subset here: CD45RA-negative fraction. These receptors originate from a man aged 18 to 35 in good health. Some clones in this sample may be carry-over from other donors' samples.

V gene TRBV30 combines with J gene TRBJ1-2, with D possibly being TRBD1 (5 bases). Trimming cost V 4 bases and J 0 bases, with 15 bases left between them. The CDR3 loop spans 15 amino acids. Germline V lookup: CDR1 GTSNPN, CDR2 SVGIG (reference sequence). CDR3 DNA: TGTGCCTGGAAACGGGGCCGGGTTCCTAACTATGGCTACACCTTC. This gives the protein CAWKRGRVPNYGYTF.

V usage is TRBV6-1 and J usage is TRBJ1-4, with D possibly TRBD1 on 5 matching bases. CDR3 length: 14 residues. CDR1 is MNHNS, CDR2 SASEGT, per germline. The V and J ends lost 7 bases and 7 bases respectively, with 16 bases between them. The CDR3 loop is CASTLVGLGEKLFF. CDR3 DNA sequence: TGTGCCAGCACCCTCGTGGGGCTTGGTGAAAAACTGTTTTTT.

This sequence joins TRBV19 and TRBJ1-2; D not resolved. With 5 bases removed from V and 8 bases from J, the gap between germline ends came to 12 bases. The germline CDR1 and CDR2 sequences are LNHDA and SQIVND (reference sequence). CDR3 length equals 12 residues. The CDR3: CASSSSRVGYTF. CDR3 coding DNA: TGTGCCAGTAGTTCCTCAAGGGTAGGCTACACCTTC.

J is TRBJ2-7 and V is TRBV28, with 10 bases fitting TRBD1. V shed 7 bases, J shed 5 bases, and the junction held 5 bases outside the gene matches. From germline, CDR1 is MDHEN and CDR2 SYDVKM. The CDR3 runs to 13 residues. As DNA, the CDR3 is TGTGCCAGCATTGGACAGGGGGTTCACGAGCAGTACTTC. Translated: CASIGQGVHEQYF.

This chain joins TRBV15 and TRBJ1-1; 7 bases are shared with TRBD1. V trimming: 1 base; J trimming: 3 bases; junction bases outside the gene matches: 8. This CDR3 comprises 16 residues. The germline CDR1 and CDR2 sequences are LNHNV and YYDKDF (reference sequence). The CDR3 reads CATSRGTGKGYTEAFF. CDR3 bases: TGTGCCACCAGCAGAGGGACAGGAAAAGGGTACACTGAAGCTTTCTTT.

The rearrangement links TRBV18 to TRBJ2-7; 7 nucleotides line up with TRBD2. The CDR3 runs to 14 residues. Losses at the gene ends were 4 bases for V and 7 bases for J; bases not matched to a gene: 10. Germline V lookup: CDR1 KGHSH, CDR2 LQKENI. CDR3 protein: CASSRGGASWEQYF. In DNA form, the CDR3 reads TGTGCCAGCTCACGGGGAGGGGCCTCCTGGGAGCAGTACTTC.

This chain links TRBV5-1 with TRBJ2-1; 10 bases match TRBD2. Looked up from germline, CDR1 is SGHRS and CDR2 is YFSETQ. This CDR3 region has 17 residues. The ends lost 3 bases at V and 7 bases at J; junction bases unmatched: 13. CDR3 in amino acids: CASSSTVLAGSGNEQFF. The CDR3 bases are TGCGCCAGCAGCTCCACGGTACTAGCGGGGAGCGGTAATGAGCAGTTCTTC.

J is TRBJ2-7 and V is TRBV28; D is possibly TRBD1 (5 bases). The CDR3 loop spans 14 amino acids. Germline CDR1 MDHEN, CDR2 SYDVKM. V lost 3 bases and J 3 bases, leaving 12 bases between the germline ends. DNA of the CDR3: TGTGCCAGCAGTTTCAGGGCCAGACTCTACGAGCAGTACTTC. Amino acids: CASSFRARLYEQYF.

The chain has TRBV28 and TRBJ2-7; D is undetermined. The V gene lost 10 bases and the J gene lost 6 bases, with 10 bases spanning the gap. Germline-derived CDR1 and CDR2 are MDHEN and SYDVKM. The CDR3 has 10 amino acids. This CDR3 reads CATLASEQYF. The CDR3 DNA reads TGTGCCACCTTAGCCAGCGAGCAGTACTTC.

Here the CDR3 DNA reads TGTGCCAGCAGCTTAGGGACGGAAGACTACAAGCAGTACTTC. Protein: CASSLGTEDYKQYF. The V gene is TRBV7-6, the J gene TRBJ2-5; possibly TRBD2 for D (5 bases). Trimming took off 1 base at V and 11 bases at J, with 17 bases between the two ends. Germline CDR1 and CDR2: SGHVS and FNYEAQ. The CDR3 has 14 amino acids. Based on the CDR3 plus reference TRBV7-6 and TRBJ2-5, the full variable domain is GAGVSQSPRYKVTKRGQDVALRCDPISGHVSLYWYRQALGQGPEFLTYFNYEAQQDKSGLPNDRFSAERPEGSISTLTIQRTEQRDSAMYRCASSLGTEDYKQYFGPGTRLLVL.

V is TRBV15 and J is TRBJ2-1; D unresolved. Germline V gives CDR1 LNHNV, CDR2 YYDKDF (reference sequence). The CDR3 consists of 16 residues. V was pared by 0 bases and J by 5 bases, with 14 bases between. CDR3 nucleotides: TGTGCCACCAGCAGAGATGGTGGCCGCAAGGACAATGAGCAGTTCTTC. This sequence encodes CATSRDGGRKDNEQFF.

This chain links TRBV5-4 with TRBJ2-3; D ambiguous. The germline V gene has CDR1 SGHNT and CDR2 YYREEE (reference sequence). The CDR3 runs 13 residues. The ends were cut back, 0 bases at V and 6 bases at J, with 8 bases in the middle. CDR3 DNA: TGTGCCAGCAGCTTGGCCGGGTGGGATACGCAGTATTTT. It codes for CASSLAGWDTQYF.

The V call is TRBV19, the J call TRBJ1-1; a weak D match, TRBD1 (5 bases). This CDR3 is built from 13 residues. Trimming cost V 7 bases and J 4 bases, with 13 bases left between them. The germline V gene has CDR1 LNHDA and CDR2 SQIVND (reference sequence). CDR3 DNA: TGTGCCAGTACCCAGGGTTGGGGCACTGAAGCTTTCTTT. Its protein is CASTQGWGTEAFF.

This clone was found a few times. The chain links TRBV5-5 to TRBJ1-5; the D is unclear. This CDR3 is built from 12 residues. Germline V CDR1 and CDR2: SGHKS, YYEKEE (reference sequence). V lost 3 bases and J lost 7, with 8 bases in between. CDR3 sequence reads: CASSWWGQPQHF. In nucleotides, the CDR3 is TGTGCCAGCAGCTGGTGGGGACAGCCCCAGCATTTT. The complete variable domain, with remaining parts taken from reference TRBV5-5 and TRBJ1-5, reads DAGVTQSPTHLIKTRGQQVTLRCSPISGHKSVSWYQQVLGQGPQFIFQYYEKEERGRGNFPDRFSARQFPNYSSELNVNALLLGDSALYLCASSWWGQPQHFGDGTRLSIL.

The V gene is TRBV19, the J gene TRBJ1-1; D perhaps matches TRBD1 (6 bases). The CDR3 is made up of 14 amino acids. Trimming pared 2 bases from V and 2 bases from J, leaving 9 bases between. The V gene's germline CDR1 is LNHDA and CDR2 SQIVND (reference sequence). In DNA form, the CDR3 reads TGTGCCAGTAGTATAAGGACAGAAAACACTGAAGCTTTCTTT. Encoded protein: CASSIRTENTEAFF.

V and J are TRBV5-1 and TRBJ2-7, with 7 bases identical to TRBD1. The CDR3 totals 15 residues. The trim removed 0 bases at V and 2 bases at J, leaving 5 bases unmatched. Germline CDR1 SGHRS, CDR2 YFSETQ. For the CDR3, the DNA is TGCGCCAGCAGCTTGGGGGACAGCCTACCCTACGAGCAGTACTTC. This codes for CASSLGDSLPYEQYF.

The chain is built from TRBV9 and TRBJ2-1; 8 bases are a match to TRBD2. Germline V gene data show CDR1 as SGDLS and CDR2 as YYNGEE. The CDR3 totals 16 residues. With 2 bases clipped from V and 10 bases from J, the junction kept 14 bases outside the gene matches. In DNA form, the CDR3 reads TGTGCCAGCAGCGTGGGGGGAACTAGCGGACCGACCGAGCAGTTCTTC. The encoded protein is CASSVGGTSGPTEQFF. Full variable domain (missing parts from reference TRBV9 and TRBJ2-1): DSGVTQTPKHLITATGQRVTLRCSPRSGDLSVYWYQQSLDQGLQFLIQYYNGEERAKGNILERFSAQQFPDLHSELNLSSLELGDSALYFCASSVGGTSGPTEQFFGPGTRLTVL.

Notes on this clone: The same CDR3 also results from other DNA sequences found in this sample. In nucleotides, the CDR3 is TGCAGCGTTGGGGCGGATACGCAGTATTTT. Translation: CSVGADTQYF. The chain couples TRBV29-1 to TRBJ2-3; D uncertain. There are 10 residues in the CDR3. Trimming cost V 4 bases and J 6 bases, with 5 bases left between them. From germline, CDR1 is SQVTM and CDR2 ANQGSEA.

The chain joins TRBV20-1 to TRBJ1-1, with D hard to call. The V end lost 2 bases, the J end lost 6 bases, and 7 bases lay between the germline ends. The CDR3 length is 11 residues. In germline, CDR1 is DFQATT, CDR2 SNEGSKA (reference sequence). CDR3: CSARYLAEAFF. As DNA, the CDR3 is TGCAGTGCTAGATATTTGGCTGAAGCTTTCTTT.

The V call is TRBV5-1, the J call TRBJ2-1; no definite D call. Between the trimmed V and J ends, which lost 4 bases and 7 bases, there was a span of 12 bases. The CDR3 runs 13 residues. Per the germline V gene, CDR1 is SGHRS and CDR2 is YFSETQ. The CDR3 DNA is TGCGCCAGCAGCGGGGTTCATTGGAATGAGCAGTTCTTC. It translates to CASSGVHWNEQFF. Variable domain in full (rest from reference TRBV5-1 and TRBJ2-1): KAGVTQTPRYLIKTRGQQVTLSCSPISGHRSVSWYQQTPGQGLQFLFEYFSETQRNKGNFPGRFSGRQFSNSRSEMNVSTLELGDSALYLCASSGVHWNEQFFGPGTRLTVL.